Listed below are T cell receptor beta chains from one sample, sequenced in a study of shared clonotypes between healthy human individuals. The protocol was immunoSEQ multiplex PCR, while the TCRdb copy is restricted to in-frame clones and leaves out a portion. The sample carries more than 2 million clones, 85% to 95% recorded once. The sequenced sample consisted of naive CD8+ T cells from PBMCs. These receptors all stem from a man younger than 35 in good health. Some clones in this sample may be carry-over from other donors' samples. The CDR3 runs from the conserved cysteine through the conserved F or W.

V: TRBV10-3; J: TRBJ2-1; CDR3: CAISESEGLINNEQFF
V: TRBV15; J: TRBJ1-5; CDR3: CATSRVEGISNQPQHF
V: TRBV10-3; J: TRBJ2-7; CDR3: CAIVEPLSREQYF
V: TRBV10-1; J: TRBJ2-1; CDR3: CASSASMGEGHNEQFF
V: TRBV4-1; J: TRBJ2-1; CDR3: CASSPVAESSYNEQFF
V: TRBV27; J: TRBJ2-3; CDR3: CASSSLPKPLGTDTQYF
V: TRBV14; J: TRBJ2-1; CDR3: CASSQVYSGRNEQFF
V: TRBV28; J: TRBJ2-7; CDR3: CASSPRTSGIEQYF
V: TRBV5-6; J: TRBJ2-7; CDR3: CASSRTSGRLYEQYF
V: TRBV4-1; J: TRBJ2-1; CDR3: CASSPRGQTLWFEQFF
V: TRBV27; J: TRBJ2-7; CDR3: CASTVPGGGGEQYF
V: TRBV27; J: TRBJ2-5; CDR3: CASSLGEGGQTQYF
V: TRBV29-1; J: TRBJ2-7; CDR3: CSVENDRGRGEQYF
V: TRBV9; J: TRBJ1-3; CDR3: CASSTGQFSGNTIYF
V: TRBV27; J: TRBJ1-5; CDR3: CASSLTILGSSNQPQHF
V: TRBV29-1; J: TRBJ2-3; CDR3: CSVHPGGTDTQYF
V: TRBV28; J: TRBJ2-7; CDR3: CASTSAYLYEQYF
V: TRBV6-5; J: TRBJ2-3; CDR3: CASQKAGTDTQYF
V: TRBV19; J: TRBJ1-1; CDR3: CASSIGPTEAFF
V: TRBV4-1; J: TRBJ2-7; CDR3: CASSQGAPPYEQYF
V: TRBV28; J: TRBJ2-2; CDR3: CASSRAGELFF
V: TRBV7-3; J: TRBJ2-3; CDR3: CASSLGSSGRASTDTQYF
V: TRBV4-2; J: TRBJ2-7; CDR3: CASSPGLAGTYEQYF